This T cell receptor beta chain was sequenced during a study of shared clonotypes between healthy human individuals. As concerns this clone: Its antigen is unidentified.

CD45RO-negative cells were positively selected for CCR7, leaving out terminally differentiated effector memory CD45RA+ cells. Healthy HIV-negative adults without recent acute infections or vaccinations served as donors. The germline V gene has CDR1 MNHEY and CDR2 SVGAGI. The CDR3 is 15 amino acids. V shed 6 bases and J 5 bases; nucleotides not matched to a gene: 7. Genomic DNA (from each subset) was split evenly across several immunoSEQ plates. The data were produced by immunoSEQ multiplex PCR, yet TCRdb's version contains in-frame clones alone and is incomplete. The table has roughly 590,000 clones, roughly 96% seen once. General study points: It was the non-shared clonotypes that had lower generation probabilities than clonotypes shared by all four donors. The researchers took only blood, and tissue repertoires probably look different.

This sequence joins TRBV6-5 and TRBJ2-3; 11 bases align to TRBD2. The sample comprised naive CD8+ T cells sorted from blood. This TCR came from a woman aged 25 to 45 in good health. CDR3: CASSPTSGTLDTQYF. The CDR3 bases are TGTGCCAGCAGCCCGACTAGCGGGACTTTAGATACGCAGTATTTT.